These T cell receptor beta chains were read from a single sample in a study of blood T cell repertoires in COVID-19. Measured with immunoSEQ multiplex PCR; TCRdb has only the in-frame clones, and not every one. This table holds 40,000 to 50,000 clones, more than 60% found once. Sequencing input: peripheral blood. Receptor source: a woman aged 70-85 years with acute or convalescent COVID-19. Each CDR3 is given with its conserved first and last residue. The D gene is left open where the match is weak. Clone size is stated in some rows and not others, as once, few, many or a class when expanded.

j_gene: TRBJ2-2
abundance: .
v_gene: TRBV9
d_gene: .
CDR3aa: CASSVQGWAPRGTGELFF
CDR3nt: TGTGCCAGCAGCGTCCAGGGGTGGGCTCCCCGAGGCACCGGGGAGCTGTTTTTT

j_gene: TRBJ2-1
abundance: .
v_gene: TRBV2
d_gene: .
CDR3aa: CASSPEGNEQFF
CDR3nt: TGTGCCAGCAGTCCGGAGGGCAATGAGCAGTTCTTC

j_gene: TRBJ1-5
abundance: .
v_gene: TRBV6-2/TRBV6-3
d_gene: .
CDR3aa: CASSDSDRTSQPQHF
CDR3nt: TGTGCCAGCAGCGACTCCGACAGGACGAGTCAGCCCCAGCATTTT

j_gene: TRBJ1-2
abundance: .
v_gene: TRBV18
d_gene: .
CDR3aa: CASSKDRTNYGYTF
CDR3nt: TGTGCCAGCTCTAAGGACAGAACTAACTATGGCTACACCTTC

j_gene: TRBJ1-5
abundance: .
v_gene: TRBV7-8
d_gene: .
CDR3aa: CASSSGMSIRQPQHF
CDR3nt: TGTGCCAGCAGCTCGGGAATGTCAATCCGGCAGCCCCAGCATTTT

j_gene: TRBJ2-3
abundance: .
v_gene: TRBV10-1
d_gene: TRBD1
CDR3aa: CASSESGTGFDTQYF
CDR3nt: TGCGCCAGCAGTGAGTCCGGGACAGGGTTCGATACGCAGTATTTT

j_gene: TRBJ2-4
abundance: many
v_gene: TRBV5-1
d_gene: TRBD1
CDR3aa: CASSAPGTGGSNIQYF
CDR3nt: TGCGCCAGCAGCGCCCCCGGGACAGGGGGCAGTAACATTCAGTACTTC

j_gene: TRBJ2-5
abundance: once
v_gene: TRBV5-1
d_gene: .
CDR3aa: CASSLAEGARETQYF
CDR3nt: TGCGCCAGCAGCTTGGCGGAGGGGGCGCGGGAGACCCAGTACTTC

j_gene: TRBJ1-5
abundance: .
v_gene: TRBV19
d_gene: TRBD1
CDR3aa: CASGQQGATKTQHF
CDR3nt: TGTGCCAGTGGTCAACAGGGGGCGACGAAGACCCAGCATTTT

j_gene: TRBJ2-1
abundance: .
v_gene: TRBV7-3
d_gene: TRBD2
CDR3aa: CASSSYGLAGVNEQFF
CDR3nt: TGTGCCAGCAGCTCGTACGGACTAGCGGGAGTCAATGAGCAGTTCTTC

j_gene: TRBJ1-2
abundance: .
v_gene: TRBV19
d_gene: TRBD1
CDR3aa: CATDGRGQGHYGYTF
CDR3nt: TGTGCCACCGACGGTAGGGGGCAGGGGCACTATGGCTACACCTTC

j_gene: TRBJ2-7
abundance: .
v_gene: TRBV5-1
d_gene: .
CDR3aa: CASSLGSGNDGEQYF
CDR3nt: TGCGCCAGCAGCTTGGGTTCGGGGAATGACGGCGAGCAGTACTTC

j_gene: TRBJ2-5
abundance: .
v_gene: TRBV5-1
d_gene: TRBD2
CDR3aa: CASSSQTSVGETQYF
CDR3nt: TGCGCCAGCAGCTCCCAAACTAGCGTTGGAGAGACCCAGTACTTC

j_gene: TRBJ1-2
abundance: .
v_gene: TRBV7-6
d_gene: .
CDR3aa: CASSLEVIADRVSYGYTF
CDR3nt: TGTGCCAGCAGCTTAGAAGTTATTGCGGACAGAGTAAGTTATGGCTACACCTTC

j_gene: TRBJ2-2
abundance: few
v_gene: TRBV7-8
d_gene: .
CDR3aa: CASSFRGAGGELFF
CDR3nt: TGTGCCAGCAGCTTCAGGGGCGCGGGCGGGGAGCTGTTTTTT

j_gene: TRBJ1-3
abundance: .
v_gene: TRBV25-1
d_gene: .
CDR3aa: CATQGGNTIYF
CDR3nt: TGTGCCACCCAGGGAGGAAACACCATATATTTT

j_gene: TRBJ2-1
abundance: .
v_gene: TRBV4-1
d_gene: .
CDR3aa: CASRGADSYNEQFF
CDR3nt: TGCGCCAGCAGAGGGGCGGACTCCTACAATGAGCAGTTCTTC

j_gene: TRBJ2-2
abundance: .
v_gene: TRBV28
d_gene: TRBD2
CDR3aa: CASSLFPLGTTHTGELFF
CDR3nt: TGTGCCAGCAGTTTATTTCCCCTCGGGACTACGCACACCGGGGAGCTGTTTTTT

j_gene: TRBJ1-1
abundance: .
v_gene: TRBV15
d_gene: .
CDR3aa: CATSSRSGSGTEAFF
CDR3nt: TGTGCCACCAGTTCGAGGTCGGGTTCGGGCACTGAAGCTTTCTTT

j_gene: TRBJ2-7
abundance: .
v_gene: TRBV11-2
d_gene: TRBD2
CDR3aa: CASTLGLAPGEQYF
CDR3nt: TGTGCCAGCACCCTTGGACTAGCCCCTGGGGAGCAGTACTTC

j_gene: TRBJ1-3
abundance: .
v_gene: TRBV5-4
d_gene: .
CDR3aa: CASSYGGPGAGNTIYF
CDR3nt: TGTGCCAGCAGCTACGGAGGCCCCGGAGCAGGAAACACCATATATTTT

j_gene: TRBJ2-3
abundance: .
v_gene: TRBV18
d_gene: .
CDR3aa: CASSPVSDTQYF
CDR3nt: TGTGCCAGCTCACCAGTCTCAGATACGCAGTATTTT

j_gene: TRBJ1-6
abundance: .
v_gene: TRBV30
d_gene: TRBD1
CDR3aa: CAHRDRRTYNSPLHF
CDR3nt: TGTGCCCACCGGGACAGGCGAACCTATAATTCACCCCTCCACTTT

j_gene: TRBJ2-2
abundance: .
v_gene: TRBV10-1
d_gene: .
CDR3aa: CASMEQGNTGELFF
CDR3nt: TGCGCCAGCATGGAACAGGGGAACACCGGGGAGCTGTTTTTT

j_gene: TRBJ1-2
abundance: .
v_gene: TRBV11-2
d_gene: .
CDR3aa: CASSRSGTPNYGYTF
CDR3nt: TGTGCCAGCAGCCGATCCGGGACACCTAACTATGGCTACACCTTC

j_gene: TRBJ2-3
abundance: .
v_gene: TRBV28
d_gene: .
CDR3aa: CASSQGLFTDTQYF
CDR3nt: TGTGCCAGCAGCCAAGGACTGTTCACAGATACGCAGTATTTT

j_gene: TRBJ2-5
abundance: .
v_gene: TRBV7-2
d_gene: TRBD2
CDR3aa: CASSRGRGGLETQYF
CDR3nt: TGTGCCAGCAGCCGCGGAAGGGGAGGGTTAGAGACCCAGTACTTC

j_gene: TRBJ1-5
abundance: .
v_gene: TRBV6-5
d_gene: TRBD1
CDR3aa: CASTLDRGPQPQHF
CDR3nt: TGTGCCAGCACCCTAGACAGGGGGCCTCAGCCCCAGCATTTT

j_gene: TRBJ1-1
abundance: many
v_gene: TRBV7-9
d_gene: TRBD1
CDR3aa: CASRSGQAPNTEAFF
CDR3nt: TGTGCCAGCAGATCTGGACAGGCCCCGAACACTGAAGCTTTCTTT

j_gene: TRBJ1-6
abundance: few
v_gene: TRBV19
d_gene: TRBD1
CDR3aa: CASSTATGGDSPLHF
CDR3nt: TGTGCCAGTAGTACCGCCACAGGGGGGGATTCACCCCTCCACTTT

j_gene: TRBJ1-5
abundance: .
v_gene: TRBV19
d_gene: TRBD1
CDR3aa: CASSIEDRAPQHF
CDR3nt: TGTGCCAGTAGTATAGAGGACAGGGCGCCCCAGCATTTT